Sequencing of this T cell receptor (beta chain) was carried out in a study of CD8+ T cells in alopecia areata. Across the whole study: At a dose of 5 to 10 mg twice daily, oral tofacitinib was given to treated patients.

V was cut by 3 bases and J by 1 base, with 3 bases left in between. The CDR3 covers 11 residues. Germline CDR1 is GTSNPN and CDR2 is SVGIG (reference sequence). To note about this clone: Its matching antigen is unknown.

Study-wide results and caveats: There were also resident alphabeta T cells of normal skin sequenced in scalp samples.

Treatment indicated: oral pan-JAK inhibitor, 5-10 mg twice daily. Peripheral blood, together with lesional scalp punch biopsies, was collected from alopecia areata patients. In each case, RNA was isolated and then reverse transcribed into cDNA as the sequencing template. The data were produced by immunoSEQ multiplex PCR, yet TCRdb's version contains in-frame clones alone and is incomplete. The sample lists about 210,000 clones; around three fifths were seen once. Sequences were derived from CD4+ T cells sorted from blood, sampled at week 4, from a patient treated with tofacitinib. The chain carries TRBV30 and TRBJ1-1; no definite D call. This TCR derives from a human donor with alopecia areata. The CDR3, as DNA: TGTGCCTGGAGACAGAACACTGAAGCTTTCTTT. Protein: CAWRQNTEAFF. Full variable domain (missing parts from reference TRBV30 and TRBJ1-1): SQTIHQWPATLVQPVGSPLSLECTVEGTSNPNLYWYRQAAGRGLQLLFYSVGIGQISSEVPQNLSASRPQDRQFILSSKKLLLSDSGFYLCAWRQNTEAFFGQGTRLTVV.